Listed below are T cell receptor beta chains from one sample, sequenced in a study of shared clonotypes between healthy human individuals. Produced via immunoSEQ multiplex PCR; TCRdb's table is partial and in-frame only. The data contain 1 million to 1.2 million clones, about 80% of them singletons. The specimen was memory CD4+ T cells from PBMCs. These receptors were collected from a man aged 18 to 30 in good health. Some clones in this sample may be carry-over from other donors' samples. CDR3s include the opening cysteine and the closing phenylalanine or tryptophan. D genes are given only for firm matches. Expanded clones are given a class, and other clones once, few, many or no size at all.

d_call j_call v_call clone_size cdr3_nt cdr3_aa
NA TRBJ1-2 TRBV7-3 NA TGTGCCAGCAGCCTAACCTCAGGGTATGGCTACACCTTC CASSLTSGYGYTF
TRBD2 TRBJ2-1 TRBV6-5 NA TGTGCCAGCAGCCCTAGCGGGAGTGGATACAATGAGCAGTTCTTC CASSPSGSGYNEQFF
NA TRBJ2-2 TRBV18 NA TGTGCCGGGGCTATCCAGTTGAACACCGGGGAGCTGTTTTTT CAGAIQLNTGELFF
NA TRBJ1-5 TRBV11-1 NA TGTGCCAGCAGCTTAAGTATTTGGTTGGGGTTCTATCAGCCCCAGCATTTT CASSLSIWLGFYQPQHF
TRBD1 TRBJ1-2 TRBV29-1 NA TGCAGCGTTGAGAGGACAGGGTCCGGAGGCTACACCTTC CSVERTGSGGYTF
NA TRBJ1-1 TRBV15 once TGTGCCACCAGCAGAGCAGAAGGCACTGAAGCTTTCTTT CATSRAEGTEAFF
TRBD1 TRBJ1-4 TRBV18 NA TGTGCCAGCTCACCGAATAGGGGGCGCGATGAAAAACTGTTTTTT CASSPNRGRDEKLFF
NA TRBJ2-5 TRBV20-1 NA TGCAGTGCTCGGGACCAGGAGACCCAGTACTTC CSARDQETQYF
TRBD1 TRBJ1-2 TRBV27 NA TGTGCCAGCAGCCAAAATGACAGGGTCGGGTTTTCTGGCTACACCTTC CASSQNDRVGFSGYTF
NA TRBJ2-2 TRBV5-4 NA TGTGCCAGCGGCTCAAAGACAGAACGGAACACCGGGGAGCTGTTTTTT CASGSKTERNTGELFF
NA TRBJ1-2 TRBV30 NA TGTGCCTGGGGACATGGGCAGGGTAATGGCTACACCTTC CAWGHGQGNGYTF
TRBD2 TRBJ2-1 TRBV30 NA TGTGCCTGGGTGCGGGGACTAGCGGGATCAGCTCCTGGCAATGAGCAGTTCTTC CAWVRGLAGSAPGNEQFF
TRBD2 TRBJ2-3 TRBV4-2 NA TGTGCCAGCAGCCAAGATTGGCTAGCGGGAAACACAGATACGCAGTATTTT CASSQDWLAGNTDTQYF
NA TRBJ1-1 TRBV27 NA TGTGCCAGCAGTTCCCGCAGGTTCCGAACTGAAGCTTTCTTT CASSSRRFRTEAFF
TRBD2 TRBJ2-7 TRBV7-2 once TGTGCCAGCAGCTTCCTAGCGGGATCGGGGGAGCAGTACTTC CASSFLAGSGEQYF
NA TRBJ1-4 TRBV18 NA TGTGCCAGCTCACCCGGGGGGGGGACGGACGAAAAACTGTTTTTT CASSPGGGTDEKLFF
NA TRBJ1-2 TRBV5-4 NA TGTGCCAGCAGCTTGGGGGGCCTCAACTATGGCTACACCTTC CASSLGGLNYGYTF
NA TRBJ2-2 TRBV5-1 NA TGCGCCAGCAGCTTAACTACAGATAACACCGGGGAGCTGTTTTTT CASSLTTDNTGELFF
TRBD2 TRBJ2-5 TRBV29-1 NA TGCAGCGTTGAAAGGGCTAGCGGCGGTGGGGAGACCCAGTACTTC CSVERASGGGETQYF
NA TRBJ1-4 TRBV11-2 NA TGTGCCAGCAGCTCCTGGGGGGAGGAAAAACTGTTTTTT CASSSWGEEKLFF
NA TRBJ1-1 TRBV11-2 NA TGTGCCAGCAGCTTAGTGCGGGGGGCGGACACTGAAGCTTTCTTT CASSLVRGADTEAFF
NA TRBJ2-5 TRBV28 NA TGTGCCAGCAGTTTCACCAGGGGGGGCAGAGAGACCCAGTACTTC CASSFTRGGRETQYF
NA TRBJ1-2 TRBV6-6 NA TGTGCCAGCAGCCGGACGGGTTATGACTATGGCTACACCTTC CASSRTGYDYGYTF
NA TRBJ2-7 TRBV9 NA TGTGCCAGCAGTCCAGGGGAGAGGGGGACCTCTCTGGGGGAGCAGTACTTC CASSPGERGTSLGEQYF
NA TRBJ1-4 TRBV5-5 NA TGTGCCAGCAGCTTGAACGGGGTTAATGAAAAACTGTTTTTT CASSLNGVNEKLFF
NA TRBJ2-1 TRBV28 NA TGTGCCAGCACGAGCCACCAGGGTGGGATAAACAATGAGCAGTTCTTC CASTSHQGGINNEQFF
TRBD1 TRBJ2-1 TRBV11-1 NA TGTGCCAGCAGCTTTCGTCTCTTCACAGGGGGAGAACTCAATGAGCAGTTCTTC CASSFRLFTGGELNEQFF
NA TRBJ2-7 TRBV20-1 NA TGCAGTGGTGAGGGCGTCGACGAGCAGTACTTC CSGEGVDEQYF
NA TRBJ2-5 TRBV10-1 NA TGCGCCAGCAGTGAGTCGAGGGTCCTGGGGGGGACCCAGTACTTC CASSESRVLGGTQYF
NA TRBJ2-2 TRBV5-4 NA TGTGCCAGCAGCCCCCGGGGCACCGGGGAGCTGTTTTTT CASSPRGTGELFF
NA TRBJ2-2 TRBV5-5 NA TGTGCCAGCATGACCGGGGTCGGGAACACCGGGGAGCTGTTTTTT CASMTGVGNTGELFF
NA TRBJ1-3 TRBV5-1 NA TGCGCCAGCAGCTTGGCTGGCAGGCGTACCTCTGGAAACACCATATATTTT CASSLAGRRTSGNTIYF
TRBD1 TRBJ1-4 TRBV27 NA TGTGCCAGCACTGGGACAGGGCAAGGTTCCTTGTTTTTT CASTGTGQGSLFF
TRBD2 TRBJ2-2 TRBV5-1 NA TGCGCCAGCAGCCCCCGGACTAGCGGGGACACCGGGGAGCTGTTTTTT CASSPRTSGDTGELFF
TRBD2 TRBJ2-5 TRBV29-1 NA TGCAGCGTTGATCTGGGCGGGAGTAGGGAAGAGACCCAGTACTTC CSVDLGGSREETQYF
NA TRBJ1-1 TRBV4-1 NA TGCGCCAGCAGCCAAGAAAGAAACACTGAAGCTTTCTTT CASSQERNTEAFF
TRBD2 TRBJ2-2 TRBV18 NA TGTGCCAGCTCACCACCGTCCCTAGCGGGGGCACTTACCGGGGAGCTGTTTTTT CASSPPSLAGALTGELFF
NA TRBJ2-3 TRBV5-1 NA TGCGCCAGCAGCTATCTCCGGGACGGTAGCACAGATACGCAGTATTTT CASSYLRDGSTDTQYF
NA TRBJ2-7 TRBV5-5 NA TGTGCCAGCAGCTTGAGGGAGATTTCCTACGAGCAGTACTTC CASSLREISYEQYF
NA TRBJ1-2 TRBV6-6 NA TGTGCCAGCAGCCCCGGCCGGGTTTTTCTGGGCTACACCTTC CASSPGRVFLGYTF
NA TRBJ1-5 TRBV11-1 few TGTGCCAGCAGCTTAGGACGGATCAATCAGCCCCAGCATTTT CASSLGRINQPQHF
NA TRBJ2-7 TRBV19 NA TGTGCCAGTAGACGGACGATAACCACCTACGAGCAGTACTTC CASRRTITTYEQYF
NA TRBJ1-5 TRBV19 NA TGTGCCAGTAGTATACCAGGCCCTGCCTACAATCAGCCCCAGCATTTT CASSIPGPAYNQPQHF
NA TRBJ2-6 TRBV6-5 NA TGTGCCAGCAGTTCCTCCTCTGGGGCCAACGTCCTGACTTTC CASSSSSGANVLTF
NA TRBJ1-1 TRBV6-5 NA TGTGCCAGCACAGCAGGGAACACTGAAGCTTTCTTT CASTAGNTEAFF
NA TRBJ1-2 TRBV9 few TGTGCCAGCAGCGCGACAGCCCGGGAGGGCTACACCTTC CASSATAREGYTF
NA TRBJ1-2 TRBV7-8 NA TGTGCCAGCAGTCGATGGGGGGTGGGAGGCTACACCTTC CASSRWGVGGYTF
NA TRBJ1-1 TRBV5-8 NA TGTGCCAGCAGCTTTAAGCCAGGAGCTTTCTTT CASSFKPGAFF
NA TRBJ2-1 TRBV10-3 NA TGTGCCATCAGTGAGACCGTGGGCTCCTACAATGAGCAGTTCTTC CAISETVGSYNEQFF
TRBD2 TRBJ2-7 TRBV7-2 NA TGTGCCAGCAGCGCGACTAGCGGGACCGACGAGCAGTACTTC CASSATSGTDEQYF
NA TRBJ1-5 TRBV6-5 once TGTGCCAGCAGGCAAGACACGGGTGGCAATCAGCCCCAGCATTTT CASRQDTGGNQPQHF
TRBD2 TRBJ2-5 TRBV19 NA TGTGCCAGTAGTATTCAGGCGGGAGGGAAGCAAGAGACCCAGTACTTC CASSIQAGGKQETQYF
NA TRBJ2-7 TRBV6-5 NA TGTGCCAGCAGTTACGCAGGCGAGCAGTACTTC CASSYAGEQYF
NA TRBJ1-4 TRBV7-9 few TGTGCCAGCACCAACCAGGGAGGGGCTAATGAAAAACTGTTTTTT CASTNQGGANEKLFF